Listed below are T cell receptor beta chains from one sample, sequenced in a study of a mutant IDH1 vaccine in newly diagnosed glioma. Their specific antigens are unknown. Using immunoSEQ multiplex PCR, the repertoire was profiled, and TCRdb retains in-frame clones only, with some absent. The sample shows about 130,000 clones, around four fifths of them seen only once. Sequenced here: PBMCs, sampled from a glioma patient whose treatment included an IDH1 peptide vaccine. These receptors originate from a man aged 35-49 years with glioma. The CDR3 runs from the conserved cysteine through the conserved F or W. The D gene is left open where the match is weak. Size tells how often a clone was seen (once, few, many) or the class of an expanded clone, and some rows leave it out.

v_gene	d_gene	abundance	j_gene	CDR3nt	CDR3aa
TRBV7-2	.	.	TRBJ2-1	TGTGCCAGCAGCTTAGCGGTGGGGCGGAGTCGGCGGGTCTTC	CASSLAVGRSRRVF
TRBV7-3	.	.	TRBJ2-3	TGTGCCAGCAGCTTAACTTACAGGGATGATACGCAGTATTTT	CASSLTYRDDTQYF
TRBV18	.	few	TRBJ1-6	TGTGCCAGCTCACCACCGATCGTTGATTCACCCCTCCACTTT	CASSPPIVDSPLHF
TRBV7-2	.	.	TRBJ1-5	TGTGCCAGCAGCTTAGACGGGGGACGCAATCAGCCCCAGCATTTT	CASSLDGGRNQPQHF
TRBV9	TRBD2	.	TRBJ2-5	TGTGCCAGCAGCGTAGACTGGGGCAAAGCGGGAGGGCCTGGCGGAGAGACCCAGTACTTC	CASSVDWGKAGGPGGETQYF
TRBV7-9	TRBD2	.	TRBJ2-2	TGTGCCAGCAGCCTATGGGCTAGCGGGAGTAACACCGGGGAGCTGTTTTTT	CASSLWASGSNTGELFF
TRBV27	.	.	TRBJ2-3	TGTGCCAGCAGTTCGCGGGGCACAGATACGCAGTATTTT	CASSSRGTDTQYF
TRBV10-3	.	.	TRBJ2-1	TGTGCCATCAGTGGGGGACCCTTTGGGGATGAGCAGTTCTTC	CAISGGPFGDEQFF
TRBV28	.	.	TRBJ2-7	TGTGCCAGCAGTGTTCCCGGCTACGAGCAGTACTTC	CASSVPGYEQYF
TRBV5-6	TRBD2	.	TRBJ2-5	TGTGCCAGCAGCTTGGCAGCGGGAGGGGGTGAGACCCAGTACTTC	CASSLAAGGGETQYF
TRBV19	.	.	TRBJ2-4	TGTGCCAGTACCAAAAGTGGGCTACATACCAAAAACATTCAGTACTTC	CASTKSGLHTKNIQYF
TRBV5-1	TRBD1	.	TRBJ2-2	TGCGCCAGCAGCCATACGACAGGGGGCACCGGGGAGCTGTTTTTT	CASSHTTGGTGELFF
TRBV7-8	.	.	TRBJ2-3	TGTGCCAGCAGCTTAGTGGCGCGCACAGATACGCAGTATTTT	CASSLVARTDTQYF
TRBV9	TRBD1	.	TRBJ1-4	TGTGCCAGCAGCTTCCGGGACAGGGCGTTTGAAAAACTGTTTTTT	CASSFRDRAFEKLFF
TRBV2	.	few	TRBJ1-4	TGTGCCTCCCACAGGGCCACTAATGAAAAACTGTTTTTT	CASHRATNEKLFF
TRBV19	.	once	TRBJ2-5	TGTGCCAGTAGCCCTGGGGCAACGAGGGTAGAGACCCAGTACTTC	CASSPGATRVETQYF